The rows below give T cell receptor beta chains drawn from one sample of a study of blood T cell repertoires in COVID-19. Generated by immunoSEQ multiplex PCR, the TCRdb table keeps only in-frame clones and is missing some. The sample has roughly 15,000 clones, roughly 85% seen once. The specimen was peripheral blood. These receptors originate from a man in his 70s in a cohort sampled during active COVID-19. The CDR3 runs from the conserved cysteine through the conserved F or W. A D gene is named only where the DNA matches it firmly. Rows may omit the clone size; those that give it use once, few, many or a size class.

V	J	D	size	CDR3	DNA
TRBV19	TRBJ2-7	TRBD1	once	CASSIVPLTGARAEQYF	TGTGCCAGTAGTATAGTCCCCCTGACAGGGGCTCGGGCCGAGCAGTACTTC
TRBV5-3	TRBJ2-1	TRBD1	.	CARSSRTGHEQFF	TGTGCCAGAAGCTCCCGGACAGGGCATGAGCAGTTCTTC
TRBV6-4	TRBJ2-7	TRBD2	few	CASSEGGRLSSYEQYF	TGTGCCAGCAGTGAAGGCGGGAGGTTGAGCTCCTACGAGCAGTACTTC
TRBV24-1	TRBJ2-5	TRBD2	few	CATSGTSEGGEETQYF	TGTGCCACCTCCGGGACTAGCGAGGGGGGTGAAGAGACCCAGTACTTC
TRBV7-8	TRBJ2-7	.	.	CASSLRGSGTFTYEQYF	TGTGCCAGCAGCTTAAGGGGGAGCGGGACCTTTACCTACGAGCAGTACTTC
TRBV11-2	TRBJ2-1	.	once	CASSAGYGFNEQFF	TGTGCCAGCAGCGCGGGGTATGGGTTCAATGAGCAGTTCTTC
TRBV4-1	TRBJ2-7	TRBD2	.	CASSQSASGRSYEQYF	TGCGCCAGCAGCCAATCGGCTAGCGGGAGGTCCTACGAGCAGTACTTC
TRBV29-1	TRBJ2-5	TRBD2	.	CSVESSGSRKTQYF	TGCAGCGTTGAATCCAGCGGGAGTAGGAAGACCCAGTACTTC
TRBV7-9	TRBJ2-1	.	.	CASSLVQGSNEQFF	TGTGCCAGCAGCTTAGTCCAGGGGAGCAATGAGCAGTTCTTC
TRBV5-8	TRBJ2-7	TRBD2	few	CASSGRTSGRAMQYF	TGTGCCAGCAGCGGGCGGACTAGCGGGAGGGCCATGCAGTACTTC
TRBV6-1	TRBJ1-6	TRBD1	few	CASSEVGQGFVALHF	TGTGCCAGCAGTGAGGTGGGACAGGGCTTCGTGGCCCTCCACTTT
TRBV5-8	TRBJ2-5	.	few	CASSPVVETQYF	TGTGCCAGCAGCCCTGTCGTGGAGACCCAGTACTTC
TRBV11-2	TRBJ2-7	TRBD1	.	CASSLDGDREQYF	TGTGCCAGCAGCTTAGACGGGGACAGAGAGCAGTACTTC
TRBV28	TRBJ2-1	TRBD1	.	CASSSTGTGAYNEQFF	TGTGCCAGCAGCTCAACCGGGACAGGGGCTTACAATGAGCAGTTCTTC
TRBV25-1	TRBJ1-3	.	.	CASSEWGGNTIYF	TGTGCCAGCAGTGAATGGGGGGGCAACACCATATATTTT
TRBV6-5	TRBJ1-1	.	.	CASTPRGFTEAFF	TGTGCCAGCACCCCGCGGGGGTTCACTGAAGCTTTCTTT
TRBV19	TRBJ2-7	.	.	CASSIETGPYEQYF	TGTGCCAGTAGTATCGAGACAGGTCCCTACGAGCAGTACTTC
TRBV28	TRBJ2-2	.	.	CASRKPGNTGELFF	TGTGCCAGCAGAAAACCAGGAAACACCGGGGAGCTGTTTTTT
TRBV23-1	TRBJ2-1	TRBD1	.	CASSPSRDSYNEQFF	TGCGCCAGCAGTCCGTCCCGGGACAGCTACAATGAGCAGTTCTTC
TRBV29-1	TRBJ2-3	TRBD1	.	CSGGQGRDTQYF	TGCAGCGGTGGACAGGGGAGAGATACGCAGTATTTT
TRBV9	TRBJ1-4	TRBD1	.	CASSLQGGWNEKLFF	TGTGCCAGCAGTCTCCAGGGGGGCTGGAATGAAAAACTGTTTTTT
TRBV4-1	TRBJ2-7	TRBD1	.	CASSQPPGQGAYEQYF	TGCGCCAGCAGCCAACCCCCGGGACAGGGGGCCTACGAGCAGTACTTC
TRBV2	TRBJ2-4	.	.	CASSEALVTMLAKNIQYF	TGTGCCAGCAGTGAAGCGCTTGTGACAATGTTAGCCAAAAACATTCAGTACTTC
TRBV6-6	TRBJ2-7	TRBD2	.	CASSSGTSGPYYEQYF	TGTGCCAGCAGCTCCGGGACTAGCGGACCGTACTACGAGCAGTACTTC
TRBV7-6	TRBJ1-4	.	.	CASSPSPKRNEKLFF	TGTGCCAGCAGCCCAAGCCCCAAGAGGAATGAAAAACTGTTTTTT
TRBV30	TRBJ2-7	TRBD2	.	CAWALASGSLEQYF	TGTGCCTGGGCCCTGGCTAGCGGGAGTCTCGAGCAGTACTTC
TRBV7-9	TRBJ2-7	.	.	CASSRDSSYEQYF	TGTGCCAGCAGCCGAGACAGTTCCTACGAGCAGTACTTC
TRBV30	TRBJ2-7	.	.	CAWSEPNYEQYF	TGTGCCTGGAGTGAGCCCAACTACGAGCAGTACTTC
TRBV7-8	TRBJ2-7	TRBD2	.	CASSFTSGAPSYEQYF	TGTGCCAGCAGCTTTACTAGCGGGGCCCCCTCCTACGAGCAGTACTTC
TRBV15	TRBJ2-7	TRBD1	.	CATSSRQDRGNEQYF	TGTGCCACCAGCAGTAGACAGGACAGGGGCAACGAGCAGTACTTC
TRBV4-1	TRBJ2-2	TRBD2	.	CASSDNGGRVGGELFF	TGCGCCAGCAGCGATAACGGCGGGAGGGTTGGCGGGGAGCTGTTTTTT
TRBV28	TRBJ2-3	.	.	CASSGTIGVDTQYF	TGTGCCAGCAGTGGGACAATAGGGGTAGATACGCAGTATTTT
TRBV2	TRBJ1-2	.	.	CAGGLGDYGYTF	TGTGCGGGGGGGCTCGGAGACTATGGCTACACCTTC
TRBV24-1	TRBJ2-7	.	.	CATSDRQSYEQYF	TGTGCCACCAGTGACCGACAGTCCTACGAGCAGTACTTC
TRBV6-4	TRBJ2-7	TRBD2	once	CASVRLAGTYEQYF	TGTGCCAGCGTTAGACTAGCGGGCACCTACGAGCAGTACTTC
TRBV12-3/TRBV12-4	TRBJ2-3	.	.	CASTILRTDTQYF	TGTGCCAGCACCATTTTGAGGACAGATACGCAGTATTTT
TRBV3-1/TRBV3-2	TRBJ1-4	.	.	CASSHPGATNEKLFF	TGTGCCAGCAGCCACCCAGGGGCAACTAATGAAAAACTGTTTTTT
TRBV14	TRBJ2-1	TRBD2	.	CASSQWEGLSYNEQFF	TGTGCCAGCAGCCAGTGGGAGGGACTTTCCTACAATGAGCAGTTCTTC
TRBV7-3	TRBJ2-7	TRBD1	.	CASSLMGQGHEQYF	TGTGCCAGCAGCTTAATGGGACAGGGGCACGAGCAGTACTTC
TRBV5-4	TRBJ2-3	TRBD2	once	CASKPMRAGDADTQYF	TGTGCCAGCAAGCCCATGAGGGCGGGAGATGCGGATACGCAGTATTTT
TRBV7-2	TRBJ2-1	.	.	CASSSEGRVGSEQFF	TGTGCCAGCAGCTCGGAGGGCCGAGTCGGTAGTGAGCAGTTCTTC
TRBV5-6	TRBJ2-7	TRBD2	.	CASSLYFGRTSSYEQYF	TGTGCCAGCAGCTTATATTTCGGGAGGACATCCTCCTACGAGCAGTACTTC
TRBV19	TRBJ2-2	.	.	CASSIRHFTGELFF	TGTGCCAGTAGTATTCGACATTTCACCGGGGAGCTGTTTTTT
TRBV9	TRBJ2-7	TRBD2	.	CASSVVGLAGDKQYF	TGTGCCAGCAGCGTAGTGGGACTAGCGGGAGATAAGCAGTACTTC
TRBV9	TRBJ2-7	TRBD2	once	CASSVDPGGFGEQYF	TGTGCCAGCAGCGTAGATCCGGGAGGGTTCGGGGAGCAGTACTTC
TRBV10-3	TRBJ2-1	TRBD2	.	CAISIQREWSEQFF	TGTGCCATCAGTATCCAGCGGGAGTGGAGTGAGCAGTTCTTC
TRBV6-4	TRBJ1-6	.	few	CASSEMSSYNSPLHF	TGTGCCAGCAGTGAGATGAGCTCCTATAATTCACCCCTCCACTTT
TRBV7-2	TRBJ2-7	.	.	CASSPSYNSYEQYF	TGTGCCAGCAGCCCTTCGTACAACTCCTACGAGCAGTACTTC
TRBV6-6	TRBJ2-3	.	.	CASSASVYTDTQYF	TGTGCCAGCAGTGCCTCGGTCTACACAGATACGCAGTATTTT
TRBV7-2	TRBJ2-7	TRBD2	.	CASSLSSGSSYEQYF	TGTGCCAGCAGCTTGAGCAGCGGGAGCTCCTACGAGCAGTACTTC
TRBV12-3/TRBV12-4	TRBJ1-2	.	.	CASNQQGWDGYTF	TGTGCCAGTAATCAGCAGGGGTGGGATGGCTACACCTTC
TRBV10-3	TRBJ2-1	.	.	CATGAGNYNEQFF	TGTGCCACAGGGGCGGGCAACTACAATGAGCAGTTCTTC
TRBV12-3/TRBV12-4	TRBJ1-1	.	.	CASSNIQYTEAFF	TGTGCCAGCAGTAACATTCAGTACACTGAAGCTTTCTTT
TRBV7-9	TRBJ2-1	.	few	CASSPRGGPKSDEQFF	TGTGCCAGCAGCCCCCGAGGGGGACCCAAGTCGGATGAGCAGTTCTTC
TRBV20-1	TRBJ1-2	.	.	CSARTGYGYTF	TGCAGTGCTAGGACAGGCTATGGCTACACCTTC